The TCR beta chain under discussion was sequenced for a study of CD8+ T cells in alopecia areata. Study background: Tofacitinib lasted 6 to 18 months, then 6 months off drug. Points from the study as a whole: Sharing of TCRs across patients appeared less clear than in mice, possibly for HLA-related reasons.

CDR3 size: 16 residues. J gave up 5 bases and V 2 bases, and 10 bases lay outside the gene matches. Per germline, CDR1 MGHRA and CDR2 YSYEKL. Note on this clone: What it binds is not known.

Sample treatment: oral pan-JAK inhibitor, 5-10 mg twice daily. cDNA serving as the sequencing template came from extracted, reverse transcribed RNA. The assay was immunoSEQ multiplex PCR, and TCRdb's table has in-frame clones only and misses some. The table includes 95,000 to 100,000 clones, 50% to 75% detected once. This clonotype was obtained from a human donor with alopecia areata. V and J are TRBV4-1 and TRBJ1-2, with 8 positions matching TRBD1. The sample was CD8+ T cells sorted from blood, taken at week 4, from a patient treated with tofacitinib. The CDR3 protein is CASSQLGTGPTYGYTF. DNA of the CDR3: TGCGCCAGCAGCCAACTGGGGACAGGTCCTACATATGGCTACACCTTC.